Given below is one T cell receptor (beta chain) in context. Its antigen is as yet unknown. These data belong to a study of tumor-infiltrating lymphocytes in localized non-small cell lung cancer. CDR3 size: 14 residues. V was trimmed by 0 bases and J by 0 bases, leaving 7 bases between them. Germline V gives CDR1 SGDLS, CDR2 YYNGEE. Profiling relied on immunoSEQ multiplex PCR, and the TCRdb table lists in-frame clones only, not all of them. The data hold fewer than 8,500 clones, with 74% observed a single time. Study-wide points: Not all patients were TCR sequenced, owing to tissue quantity.

The gene calls are TRBV9 and TRBJ2-7; D call uncertain. The sequence was obtained from a human donor with non-small cell lung cancer. What was sequenced was uninvolved lung tissue not adjacent to the tumor. For the CDR3, the DNA is TGTGCCAGCAGCGTAGACTTGTACTCCTACGAGCAGTACTTC. Translated, it gives CASSVDLYSYEQYF.